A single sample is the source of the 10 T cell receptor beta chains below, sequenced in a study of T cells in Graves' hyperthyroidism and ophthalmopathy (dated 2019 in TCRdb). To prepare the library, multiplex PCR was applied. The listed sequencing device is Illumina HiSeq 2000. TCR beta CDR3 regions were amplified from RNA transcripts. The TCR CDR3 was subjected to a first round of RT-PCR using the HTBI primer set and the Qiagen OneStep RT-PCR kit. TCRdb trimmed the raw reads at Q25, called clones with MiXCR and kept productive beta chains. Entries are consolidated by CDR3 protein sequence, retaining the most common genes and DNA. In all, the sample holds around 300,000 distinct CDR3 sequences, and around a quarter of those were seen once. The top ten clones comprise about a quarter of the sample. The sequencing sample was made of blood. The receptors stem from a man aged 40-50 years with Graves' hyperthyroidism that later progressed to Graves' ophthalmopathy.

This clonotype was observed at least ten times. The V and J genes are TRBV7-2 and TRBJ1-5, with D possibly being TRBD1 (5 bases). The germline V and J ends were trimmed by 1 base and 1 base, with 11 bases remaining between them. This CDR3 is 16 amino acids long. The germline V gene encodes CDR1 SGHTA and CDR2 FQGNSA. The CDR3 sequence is CASSLGGIGSNQPQHF. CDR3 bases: TGTGCCAGCAGCTTAGGGGGGATTGGGAGCAATCAGCCCCAGCATTTT.

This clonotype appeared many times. The CDR3 region is CASSDGQNYGYTF. CDR3 nucleotide sequence: TGTGCCAGCAGTGACGGGCAGAACTATGGCTACACCTTC. The V call is TRBV2, the J call TRBJ1-2; D gene uncertain. V was clipped by 3 bases and J by 2 bases, with 7 bases between them. Germline CDR1 and CDR2: SNHLY and FYNNEI. The CDR3 is made up of 13 amino acids.

The CDR3 protein is CASSQTQNSPLHF. CDR3 DNA: TGTGCCAGTAGTCAGACACAGAATTCACCCCTCCACTTT. The V gene is TRBV19, the J gene TRBJ1-6; D gene unclear. Germline V gene lookup returns CDR1 LNHDA and CDR2 SQIVND (reference sequence). V lost 5 bases and J lost 7, with 9 bases in between. The CDR3 is 13 amino acids. The whole variable domain, remainder taken from reference TRBV19 and TRBJ1-6, is DGGITQSPKYLFRKEGQNVTLSCEQNLNHDAMYWYRQDPGQGLRLIYYSQIVNDFQKGDIAEGYSVSREKKESFPLTVTSAQKNPTAFYLCASSQTQNSPLHFGNGTRLTVT.

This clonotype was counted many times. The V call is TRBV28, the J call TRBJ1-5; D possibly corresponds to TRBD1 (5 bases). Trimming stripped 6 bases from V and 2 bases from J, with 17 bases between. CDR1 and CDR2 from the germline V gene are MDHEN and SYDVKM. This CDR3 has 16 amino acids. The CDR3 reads CASSQVGGGGNQPQHF. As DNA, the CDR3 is TGTGCCAGCAGCCAGGTTGGGGGGGGAGGCAATCAGCCCCAGCATTTT.

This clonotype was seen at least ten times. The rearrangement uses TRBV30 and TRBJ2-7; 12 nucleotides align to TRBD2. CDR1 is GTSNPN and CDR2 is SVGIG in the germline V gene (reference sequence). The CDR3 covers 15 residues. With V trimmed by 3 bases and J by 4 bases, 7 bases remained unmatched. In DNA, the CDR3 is TGTGCCTGGAGGGTACGACTAGCGGGAGCTTACGAGCAGTACTTC. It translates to CAWRVRLAGAYEQYF.

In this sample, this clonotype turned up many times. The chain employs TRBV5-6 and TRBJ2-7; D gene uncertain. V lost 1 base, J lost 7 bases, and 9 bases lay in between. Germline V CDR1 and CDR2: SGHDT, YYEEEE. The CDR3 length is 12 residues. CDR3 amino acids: CASSLHLREQYF. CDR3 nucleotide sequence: TGTGCCAGCAGCTTGCATTTGAGAGAGCAGTACTTC.

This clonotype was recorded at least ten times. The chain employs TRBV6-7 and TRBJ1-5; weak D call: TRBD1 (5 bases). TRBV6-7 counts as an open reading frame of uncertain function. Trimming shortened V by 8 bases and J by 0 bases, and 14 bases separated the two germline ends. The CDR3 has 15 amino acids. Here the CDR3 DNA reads TGTGCCAGCTCGGGGAAGGGGTATAGCAATCAGCCCCAGCATTTT. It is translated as CASSGKGYSNQPQHF.

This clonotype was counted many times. CDR3 sequence: CSVLQGDSNQPQHF. For the CDR3, the DNA is TGCAGCGTTCTTCAGGGAGATAGCAATCAGCCCCAGCATTTT. The chain joins TRBV29-1 to TRBJ1-5, with a weak D call TRBD1 (5 bases). V was clipped by 5 bases and J by 0 bases, with 11 bases between them. This CDR3 is 14 amino acids long. Looked up from germline, CDR1 is SQVTM and CDR2 is ANQGSEA.

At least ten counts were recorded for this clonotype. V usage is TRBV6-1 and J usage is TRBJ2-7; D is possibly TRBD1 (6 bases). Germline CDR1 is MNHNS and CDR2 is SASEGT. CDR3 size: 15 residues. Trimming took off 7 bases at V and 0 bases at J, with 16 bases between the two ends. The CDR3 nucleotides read TGTGCCAGCAAAAAGGACAGATTGAGCTCCTACGAGCAGTACTTC. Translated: CASKKDRLSSYEQYF.

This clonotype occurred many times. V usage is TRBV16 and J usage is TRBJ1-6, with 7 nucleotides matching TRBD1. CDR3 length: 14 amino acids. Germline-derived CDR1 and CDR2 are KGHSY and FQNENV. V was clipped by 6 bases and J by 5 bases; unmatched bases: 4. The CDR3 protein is CASRDRENNSPLHF. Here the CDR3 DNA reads TGTGCCAGCAGAGACAGGGAAAATAATTCACCCCTCCACTTT.